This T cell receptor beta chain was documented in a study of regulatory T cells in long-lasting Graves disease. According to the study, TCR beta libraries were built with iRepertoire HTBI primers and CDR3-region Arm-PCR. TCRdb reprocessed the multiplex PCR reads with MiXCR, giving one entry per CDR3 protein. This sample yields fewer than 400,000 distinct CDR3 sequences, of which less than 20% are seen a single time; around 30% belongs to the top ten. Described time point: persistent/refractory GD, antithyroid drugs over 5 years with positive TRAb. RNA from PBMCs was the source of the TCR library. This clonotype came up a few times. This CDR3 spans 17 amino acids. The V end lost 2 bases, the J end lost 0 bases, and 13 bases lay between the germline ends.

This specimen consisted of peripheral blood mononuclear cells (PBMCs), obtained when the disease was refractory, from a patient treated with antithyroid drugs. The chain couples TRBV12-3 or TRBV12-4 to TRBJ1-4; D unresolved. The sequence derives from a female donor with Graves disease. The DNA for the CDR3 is TGTGCCAGCAGTTTATCTTTATCTAGTGCAACTAATGAAAAACTGTTTTTT. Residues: CASSLSLSSATNEKLFF.